The 16 T cell receptor beta chains below all came from one sample that was sequenced in a study of OX40 agonist ivuxolimab in advanced cancers. Method: immunoSEQ multiplex PCR; TCRdb's copy keeps in-frame clones and lacks some. The table includes 99,000 or so clones, more than 80% detected once. Sequenced material: CD4+ or CD8+ T cells sorted from blood, taken in a trial of the OX40 agonist ivuxolimab. All receptors derive from an adult with an advanced solid tumor such as melanoma, head and neck, liver or kidney cancer.

The V call is TRBV7-9, the J call TRBJ2-7; 10 nucleotides match TRBD1. The CDR3 has 15 residues. Germline V gene data show CDR1 as SEHNR and CDR2 as FQNEAQ (reference sequence). The junction had 6 bases not matched to a gene; V was cut back by 4 bases and J by 3 bases. The DNA for the CDR3 is TGTGCCAGCAGCTCCGACAGGGGGCTGGGCTACGAGCAGTACTTC. It translates to CASSSDRGLGYEQYF.

The chain is built from TRBV7-2 and TRBJ2-7, with unresolved D. Trimming cost V 1 base and J 7 bases, with 14 bases left between them. The germline gives CDR1 SGHTA, CDR2 FQGNSA. This CDR3 contains 14 residues. This CDR3 is CASSLETSSLEQYF. DNA for the CDR3: TGTGCCAGCAGCTTAGAAACATCCTCTTTGGAGCAGTACTTC.

The chain employs TRBV5-4 and TRBJ1-2, with a possible D match to TRBD1 (5 bases). Trimming pared 4 bases from V and 3 bases from J, leaving 16 bases between. Looked up from germline, CDR1 is SGHNT and CDR2 is YYREEE (reference sequence). The length of the CDR3 is 15 residues. CDR3 sequence (DNA): TGTGCCAGCAGCCTGGGGGGGAGCGGAGACTATGGCTACACCTTC. It encodes CASSLGGSGDYGYTF.

The chain recombines TRBV5-3 with TRBJ1-6; weak D call: TRBD1 (6 bases). TRBV5-3 is an open reading frame, and its role is uncertain. The CDR3 has 19 amino acids. The V gene lost 5 bases and the J gene lost 0 bases, with 21 bases spanning the gap. The CDR3 spells CARSRGRGVDGSYNSPLHF. CDR3 in DNA: TGTGCCAGAAGTCGCGGCAGGGGTGTCGACGGCTCCTATAATTCACCCCTCCACTTT.

This clone was detected a few times. The rearrangement links TRBV27 to TRBJ2-3; D remains ambiguous. Trimming removed 2 bases at V and 6 bases at J, with 9 bases between. The CDR3 has 13 residues. Germline V gene sequence: CDR1 MNHEY, CDR2 SMNVEV (reference sequence). CDR3 amino acids: CASSLIAEDTQYF. The CDR3 DNA is TGTGCCAGCAGTTTAATAGCAGAGGATACGCAGTATTTT.

The rearrangement uses TRBV27 and TRBJ2-1, with D hard to call. Germline CDR1 is MNHEY and CDR2 is SMNVEV (reference sequence). The CDR3 extends over 15 amino acids. V was cut by 3 bases and J by 8 bases, with 17 bases left in between. The CDR3 nucleotides are TGTGCCAGCAGTTTGAACCCCCCCATAGTAGATGAGCAGTTCTTC. As protein: CASSLNPPIVDEQFF.

The rearrangement joins TRBV19 to TRBJ1-5, with D possibly being TRBD1 (5 bases). The V and J ends lost 1 base and 4 bases respectively, with 11 bases between them. Germline V gene lookup returns CDR1 LNHDA and CDR2 SQIVND (reference sequence). The CDR3 length is 15 residues. The CDR3 DNA sequence: TGTGCCAGTAGTATAGGGAGGGGAGCTAATCAGCCCCAGCATTTT. Amino acid sequence: CASSIGRGANQPQHF.

This clone was seen a single time. The chain carries TRBV27 and TRBJ1-1, with 7 bases fitting TRBD1. CDR1 is MNHEY and CDR2 is SMNVEV in the germline V gene (reference sequence). V shed 6 bases and J 0 bases; nucleotides not matched to a gene: 1. The CDR3 spans 13 residues. This CDR3 is CASRGQMNTEAFF. The CDR3 region has the DNA TGTGCCAGCAGGGGACAGATGAACACTGAAGCTTTCTTT.

The count of this clone is one. V is TRBV5-8 and J is TRBJ2-7; tentatively, D is TRBD2 (5 bases). CDR1 and CDR2 (germline): SGHTS, YDEGEE. The ends were cut back, 1 base at V and 9 bases at J, with 14 bases in the middle. This CDR3 has 13 amino acids. The CDR3 DNA is TGTGCCAGCAGCTTGAGGTCCGGGATCGGGCAGTACTTC. Its translation is CASSLRSGIGQYF.

V and J are TRBV19 and TRBJ2-3; D gene ambiguous. Germline CDR1 reads LNHDA; CDR2 reads SQIVND (reference sequence). Trimming left V 7 bases short and J 4 bases short, with 12 bases between. CDR3 size: 13 residues. This chain's CDR3 is CASNSFGPDTQYF. In nucleotides, the CDR3 is TGTGCCAGTAACTCTTTTGGCCCAGATACGCAGTATTTT.

J is TRBJ1-5 and V is TRBV29-1; perhaps TRBD1 as D (6 bases). Per the germline V gene, CDR1 is SQVTM and CDR2 is ANQGSEA. With 6 bases removed from V and 3 bases from J, the gap between germline ends came to 15 bases. There are 14 residues in the CDR3. CDR3: CSVALTGYNQPQHF. The CDR3 DNA reads TGCAGCGTAGCTTTGACAGGCTACAATCAGCCCCAGCATTTT. The variable domain in full, completed from reference TRBV29-1 and TRBJ1-5, reads SAVISQKPSRDICQRGTSLTIQCQVDSQVTMMFWYRQQPGQSLTLIATANQGSEATYESGFVIDKFPISRPNLTFSTLTVSNMSPEDSSIYLCSVALTGYNQPQHFGDGTRLSIL.

This chain uses TRBV19 with TRBJ1-2; D gene uncertain. This CDR3 comprises 12 residues. Trimming stripped 8 bases from V and 8 bases from J, with 15 bases between. Germline V gene sequence: CDR1 LNHDA, CDR2 SQIVND (reference sequence). The CDR3 sequence is CASSGQPPGYTF. The CDR3 region has the DNA TGTGCCAGTTCCGGTCAGCCCCCCGGCTACACCTTC. The full variable domain, its missing parts supplied by reference TRBV19 and TRBJ1-2, is DGGITQSPKYLFRKEGQNVTLSCEQNLNHDAMYWYRQDPGQGLRLIYYSQIVNDFQKGDIAEGYSVSREKKESFPLTVTSAQKNPTAFYLCASSGQPPGYTFGSGTRLTVV.

CDR3 nucleotide sequence: TGTGCCAGCAGCTTGGCACAGGGGGCGAATCAGCCCCAGCATTTT. Amino acid sequence: CASSLAQGANQPQHF. V and J are TRBV5-6 and TRBJ1-5; TRBD1 agrees at 9 bases. With V trimmed by 0 bases and J by 4 bases, 2 bases remained unmatched. Germline loops: CDR1 SGHDT, CDR2 YYEEEE. The CDR3 has 15 residues.

J is TRBJ2-7 and V is TRBV9; TRBD1 matches at 9 bases. The CDR3 spans 15 residues. Trimming at V came to 0 bases and at J to 6 bases, leaving 7 bases not matched to a gene. The germline CDR1 and CDR2 sequences are SGDLS and YYNGEE. CDR3 DNA sequence: TGTGCCAGCAGCGTAGGGGACAGGGCGTGGGGCGAGCAGTACTTC. Protein sequence: CASSVGDRAWGEQYF. The entire variable domain, with the rest obtained from reference TRBV9 and TRBJ2-7, is as follows: DSGVTQTPKHLITATGQRVTLRCSPRSGDLSVYWYQQSLDQGLQFLIQYYNGEERAKGNILERFSAQQFPDLHSELNLSSLELGDSALYFCASSVGDRAWGEQYFGPGTRLTVT.

The chain couples TRBV19 to TRBJ1-1, with no clear D. CDR1 is LNHDA, CDR2 SQIVND, per germline (reference sequence). This CDR3 is built from 12 residues. Trimming removed 10 bases from V and 1 base from J, with 10 bases in between. For the CDR3, the DNA is TGTGCCACCTCGGACGGGAACACTGAAGCTTTCTTT. Its translation: CATSDGNTEAFF.

The rearrangement uses TRBV6-6 and TRBJ2-2; perhaps TRBD1 as D (5 bases). Germline V CDR1 and CDR2: MNHNY, SVGAGI (reference sequence). The CDR3 has 15 residues. V dropped 6 bases and J dropped 4 bases, with 15 bases sitting between them. As DNA, the CDR3 is TGTGCCAGCAGACCCCTCCCGACAGCCACCGGGGAGCTGTTTTTT. This encodes CASRPLPTATGELFF.